The 11 T cell receptor beta chains below were found in one sample sequenced in a study of shared clonotypes between healthy human individuals. Libraries were prepared by immunoSEQ multiplex PCR; TCRdb keeps only in-frame clonotypes and omits some of them. The repertoire holds about 2.3 million clones, under 95% seen once, with 0.3% to 0.45% in the top ten. Sequencing input: naive CD4+ T cells from PBMCs. Documented subset: CD45RA+ positively selected. The receptors originated from a man aged 18 to 30 in good health. Some clones in this sample may be carry-over from other donors' samples.

The chain has TRBV2 and TRBJ2-3, with D possibly being TRBD1 or TRBD2 (5 bases each). V was cut by 10 bases and J by 5 bases, with 16 bases left in between. Germline CDR1 is SNHLY and CDR2 is FYNNEI. The CDR3 consists of 13 residues. The chain's CDR3 is CAISSQGQDTQYF. As DNA, the CDR3 is TGTGCCATCTCTAGCCAGGGTCAAGATACGCAGTATTTT.

V usage is TRBV6-5 and J usage is TRBJ1-2; 7 positions match TRBD1. CDR3 length: 14 amino acids. Trimming cost V 5 bases and J 1 base; bases outside gene matches: 4. Germline loops: CDR1 MNHEY, CDR2 SVGAGI. CDR3 coding DNA: TGTGCCAGCAGTCGACAGGGTTTTAACTATGGCTACACCTTC. It is translated as CASSRQGFNYGYTF.

V is TRBV6-1 and J is TRBJ2-2; the D is unclear. The V gene lost 11 bases and the J gene lost 1 base, with 14 bases spanning the gap. The germline CDR1 and CDR2 sequences are MNHNS and SASEGT. The CDR3 length is 14 residues. CDR3: CALPRAENTGELFF. The CDR3 DNA follows: TGTGCCCTCCCTAGGGCGGAGAACACCGGGGAGCTGTTTTTT.

In this sample, this clone turned up once. This same CDR3 is encoded by further DNA sequences in the sample. The rearrangement links TRBV7-2 to TRBJ2-1, with 9 bases matching TRBD2. Trimming removed 6 bases from V and 1 base from J; junction bases left unmatched: 4. Germline lookup yields CDR1 SGHTA and CDR2 FQGNSA. This CDR3 has 15 amino acids. Here the CDR3 reads CASSRTSGSYNEQFF. DNA for the CDR3: TGTGCCAGCAGTAGAACTAGCGGGTCCTACAATGAGCAGTTCTTC.

CDR3 nucleotide sequence: TGTGCCAGCAGCTTAGCGCGACTAGCGGGAACCTACAATGAGCAGTTCTTC. Its protein is CASSLARLAGTYNEQFF. This rearrangement joins TRBV7-9 to TRBJ2-1; 11 nucleotides align to TRBD2. The ends lost 0 bases at V and 2 bases at J; junction bases unmatched: 3. The CDR3 has 17 amino acids. Looked up from germline, CDR1 is SEHNR and CDR2 is FQNEAQ (reference sequence).

The rearrangement joins TRBV30 to TRBJ1-1, with 8 bases fitting TRBD1. The CDR3 length is 18 residues. CDR1 and CDR2 from the germline V gene are GTSNPN and SVGIG (reference sequence). J lost 4 bases, V lost 1 base, and 17 bases had no gene match. As DNA, the CDR3 is TGTGCCTGGAGTGCCGACCCAGGGGGCAAGGGGTTAGTCACTGAAGCTTTCTTT. Translation gives CAWSADPGGKGLVTEAFF.

This chain uses TRBV20-1 with TRBJ2-7; D remains ambiguous. Germline V gene data show CDR1 as DFQATT and CDR2 as SNEGSKA (reference sequence). The CDR3 has 10 amino acids. Between the trimmed V and J ends, which lost 3 bases and 7 bases, there was a span of 7 bases. This CDR3 is CSASGPEQYF. Here the CDR3 DNA reads TGCAGTGCTAGTGGGCCGGAGCAGTACTTC.

The chain recombines TRBV2 with TRBJ2-5; 9 bases match TRBD2. The V and J ends lost 7 bases and 5 bases, in that order; junction bases with no gene match: 5. The CDR3 extends over 13 amino acids. Germline loops: CDR1 SNHLY, CDR2 FYNNEI. The CDR3 DNA sequence: TGTGCCAGCAACGATGGACTAGCGGAGACCCAGTACTTC. This gives the protein CASNDGLAETQYF.

Only one count was recorded for this clone. The CDR3 is CASSIQREGAGELFF. CDR3 nucleotide sequence: TGTGCCAGTAGTATACAGCGGGAGGGGGCCGGGGAGCTGTTTTTT. The chain combines TRBV19 with TRBJ2-2; 10 bases match TRBD2. Losses at the gene ends were 2 bases for V and 6 bases for J; bases not matched to a gene: 3. This CDR3 spans 15 amino acids. Germline CDR1 LNHDA, CDR2 SQIVND (reference sequence).

The chain couples TRBV19 to TRBJ1-2; D gene ambiguous. The CDR3 loop spans 16 amino acids. V dropped 0 bases and J dropped 4 bases, with 15 bases sitting between them. Germline V CDR1 and CDR2: LNHDA, SQIVND (reference sequence). The CDR3 DNA follows: TGTGCCAGTAGTATAGATCCCCGCGGGGTTGTCTATGGCTACACCTTC. Protein product: CASSIDPRGVVYGYTF.

To note about this clone: This sample includes further DNA sequences coding for the same CDR3. The chain links TRBV7-3 to TRBJ1-1; D remains ambiguous. The CDR3 extends over 13 amino acids. V lost 5 bases and J lost 3, with 10 bases in between. Germline V gene data show CDR1 as SGHTA and CDR2 as FQGTGA. CDR3: CASSPGRDTEAFF. Here the CDR3 DNA reads TGTGCCAGCAGCCCAGGACGGGACACTGAAGCTTTCTTT.